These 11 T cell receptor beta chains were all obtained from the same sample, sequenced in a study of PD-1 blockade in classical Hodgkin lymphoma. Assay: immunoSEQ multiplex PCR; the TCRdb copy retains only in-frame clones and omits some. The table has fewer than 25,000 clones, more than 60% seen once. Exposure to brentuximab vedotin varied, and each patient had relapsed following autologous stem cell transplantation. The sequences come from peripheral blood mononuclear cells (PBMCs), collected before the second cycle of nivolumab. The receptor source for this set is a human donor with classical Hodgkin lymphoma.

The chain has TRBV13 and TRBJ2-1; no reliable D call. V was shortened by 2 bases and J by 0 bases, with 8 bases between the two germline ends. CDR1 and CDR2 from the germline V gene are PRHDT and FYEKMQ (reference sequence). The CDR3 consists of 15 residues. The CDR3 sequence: CASSLMSSSYNEQFF. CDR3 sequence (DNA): TGTGCCAGCAGCTTAATGTCTAGCTCCTACAATGAGCAGTTCTTC.

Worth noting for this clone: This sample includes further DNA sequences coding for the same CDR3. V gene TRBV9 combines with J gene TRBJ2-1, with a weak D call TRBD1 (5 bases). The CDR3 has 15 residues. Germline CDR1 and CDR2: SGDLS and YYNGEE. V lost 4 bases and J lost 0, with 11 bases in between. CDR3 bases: TGTGCCAGCAGCCAAAGTGGGGCCTCCTACAATGAGCAGTTCTTC. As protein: CASSQSGASYNEQFF. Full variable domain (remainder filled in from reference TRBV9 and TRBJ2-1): DSGVTQTPKHLITATGQRVTLRCSPRSGDLSVYWYQQSLDQGLQFLIQYYNGEERAKGNILERFSAQQFPDLHSELNLSSLELGDSALYFCASSQSGASYNEQFFGPGTRLTVL.

The DNA of the CDR3 is TGTGCCAGTAGTATCTCGGGCCCTACCCGGTCTAGCCAGCATTTT. Its protein is CASSISGPTRSSQHF. The V call is TRBV19, the J call TRBJ1-5; D is unclear. CDR1 is LNHDA, CDR2 SQIVND, per germline (reference sequence). Trimming stripped 3 bases from V and 12 bases from J, with 21 bases between. CDR3 length: 15 amino acids. Full variable domain (rest looked up from reference TRBV19 and TRBJ1-5): DGGITQSPKYLFRKEGQNVTLSCEQNLNHDAMYWYRQDPGQGLRLIYYSQIVNDFQKGDIAEGYSVSREKKESFPLTVTSAQKNPTAFYLCASSISGPTRSSQHFGDGTRLSIL.

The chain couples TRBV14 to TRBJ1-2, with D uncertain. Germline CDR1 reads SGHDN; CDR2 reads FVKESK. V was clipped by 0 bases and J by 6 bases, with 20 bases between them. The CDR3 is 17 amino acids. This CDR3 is CASSQDVQRSYLDGYTF. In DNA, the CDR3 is TGTGCCAGCAGCCAAGATGTCCAGAGGTCGTACCTAGATGGCTACACCTTC.

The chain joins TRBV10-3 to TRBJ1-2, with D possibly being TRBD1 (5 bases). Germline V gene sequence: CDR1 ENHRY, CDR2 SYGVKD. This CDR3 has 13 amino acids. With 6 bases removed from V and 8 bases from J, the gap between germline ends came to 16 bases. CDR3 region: CAIRGRHVTGYTF. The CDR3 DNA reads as TGTGCCATCAGGGGACGGCATGTTACCGGCTACACCTTC.

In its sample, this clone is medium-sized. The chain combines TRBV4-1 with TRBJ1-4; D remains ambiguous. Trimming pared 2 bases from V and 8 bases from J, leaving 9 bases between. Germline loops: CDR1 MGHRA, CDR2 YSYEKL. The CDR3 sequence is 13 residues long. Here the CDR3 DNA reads TGCGCCAGCAGCCAAAGTCGGGGAGAAAAACTGTTTTTT. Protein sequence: CASSQSRGEKLFF.

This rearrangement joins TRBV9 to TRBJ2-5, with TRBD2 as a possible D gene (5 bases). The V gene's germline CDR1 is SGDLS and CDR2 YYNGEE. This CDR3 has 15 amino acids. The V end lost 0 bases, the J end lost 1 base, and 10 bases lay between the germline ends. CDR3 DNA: TGTGCCAGCAGCGTAGGGGCAGCGGTCCAAGAGACCCAGTACTTC. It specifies CASSVGAAVQETQYF. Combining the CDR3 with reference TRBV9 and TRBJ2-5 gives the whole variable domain DSGVTQTPKHLITATGQRVTLRCSPRSGDLSVYWYQQSLDQGLQFLIQYYNGEERAKGNILERFSAQQFPDLHSELNLSSLELGDSALYFCASSVGAAVQETQYFGPGTRLLVL.

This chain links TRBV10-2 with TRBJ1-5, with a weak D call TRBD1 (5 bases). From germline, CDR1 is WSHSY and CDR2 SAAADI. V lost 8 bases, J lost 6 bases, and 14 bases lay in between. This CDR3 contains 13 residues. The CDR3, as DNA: TGCGCCAGCGGGGGGGGTGTCAGTCAGCCCCAGCATTTT. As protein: CASGGGVSQPQHF.

The CDR3 DNA sequence: TGTGCCAGCAGCGTAGCTGGTGGAGTCGGTGAAAAACTGTTTTTT. It is translated as CASSVAGGVGEKLFF. This chain links TRBV9 with TRBJ1-4; D is undetermined. The CDR3 runs 15 residues. The germline V and J ends were trimmed by 0 bases and 7 bases, with 13 bases remaining between them. Germline V CDR1 and CDR2: SGDLS, YYNGEE.

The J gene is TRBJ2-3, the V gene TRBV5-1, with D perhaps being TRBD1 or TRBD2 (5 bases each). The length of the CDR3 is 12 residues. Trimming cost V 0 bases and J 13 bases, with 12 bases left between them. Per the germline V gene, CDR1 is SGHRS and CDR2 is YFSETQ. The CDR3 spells CASSLADSQEYF. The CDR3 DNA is TGCGCCAGCAGCTTGGCGGACTCACAGGAGTATTTT.

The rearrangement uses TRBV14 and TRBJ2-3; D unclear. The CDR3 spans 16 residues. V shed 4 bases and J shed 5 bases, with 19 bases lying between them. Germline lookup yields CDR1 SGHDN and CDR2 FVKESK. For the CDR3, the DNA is TGTGCCAGCAGCCTCCCGGGCCACCCGTTAGGAGATACGCAGTATTTT. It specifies CASSLPGHPLGDTQYF.